These T cell receptor beta chains were read from a single sample in a study of shared clonotypes between healthy human individuals. Sequencing used immunoSEQ multiplex PCR; TCRdb keeps in-frame clones, though not all of them. The sample lists around 1.1 million clones; about 80% were seen once. Sequencing was done on a sample of memory CD4+ T cells from PBMCs. Every receptor here comes from a man between 18 and 35 years old in good health. Some clones in this sample may be carry-over from other donors' samples. The CDR3 runs from the conserved cysteine through the conserved F or W. Fields, in order: clone size, D gene, J gene, V gene, CDR3 protein, CDR3 DNA. D genes are given only for firm matches. Only part of the rows carry a size: once, few, many, or a class if the clone is expanded.

clone size: .
D gene: .
J gene: TRBJ2-7
V gene: TRBV6-1
CDR3 protein: CASSGGGLYEQYF
CDR3 DNA: TGTGCCAGCAGTGGGGGCGGTCTATACGAGCAGTACTTC

clone size: .
D gene: .
J gene: TRBJ2-1
V gene: TRBV28
CDR3 protein: CASSVKLAIANEQFF
CDR3 DNA: TGTGCCAGCAGTGTAAAACTAGCTATCGCCAATGAGCAGTTCTTC

clone size: .
D gene: .
J gene: TRBJ2-7
V gene: TRBV6-1
CDR3 protein: CASSSDRFSYEQYF
CDR3 DNA: TGTGCCAGCAGTTCTGACAGGTTCTCCTACGAGCAGTACTTC

clone size: once
D gene: TRBD1
J gene: TRBJ1-5
V gene: TRBV4-1
CDR3 protein: CASSHPDRGANQPQHF
CDR3 DNA: TGCGCCAGCAGCCACCCTGACAGGGGGGCCAATCAGCCCCAGCATTTT

clone size: .
D gene: .
J gene: TRBJ2-7
V gene: TRBV27
CDR3 protein: CASRRGSSYEQYF
CDR3 DNA: TGTGCCAGCAGGCGTGGGAGCTCCTACGAGCAGTACTTC

clone size: .
D gene: .
J gene: TRBJ2-1
V gene: TRBV5-4
CDR3 protein: CASSPVGGLSYNEQFF
CDR3 DNA: TGTGCCAGCAGCCCAGTGGGCGGGCTGTCCTACAATGAGCAGTTCTTC

clone size: .
D gene: .
J gene: TRBJ2-7
V gene: TRBV5-4
CDR3 protein: CASSLLTGPPGEQYF
CDR3 DNA: TGTGCCAGCAGCTTGCTGACGGGACCCCCTGGCGAGCAGTACTTC

clone size: .
D gene: .
J gene: TRBJ1-4
V gene: TRBV5-6
CDR3 protein: CASSLYLGKLFF
CDR3 DNA: TGTGCCAGCAGCTTGTATCTCGGAAAACTGTTTTTT

clone size: .
D gene: .
J gene: TRBJ1-3
V gene: TRBV6-5
CDR3 protein: CASRALLTGNTIYF
CDR3 DNA: TGTGCCAGCAGGGCTTTACTAACTGGAAACACCATATATTTT

clone size: .
D gene: .
J gene: TRBJ2-1
V gene: TRBV28
CDR3 protein: CASSSPGGGEQFF
CDR3 DNA: TGTGCCAGCAGCTCCCCCGGAGGGGGTGAGCAGTTCTTC

clone size: .
D gene: .
J gene: TRBJ1-1
V gene: TRBV4-3
CDR3 protein: CASSLTGGNTGAFF
CDR3 DNA: TGCGCCAGCAGCCTCACAGGTGGGAACACTGGAGCTTTCTTT

clone size: .
D gene: TRBD1
J gene: TRBJ1-2
V gene: TRBV6-1
CDR3 protein: CASSEVRDRGIAYGYTF
CDR3 DNA: TGTGCCAGCAGTGAAGTCCGGGACAGGGGGATAGCCTATGGCTACACCTTC

clone size: .
D gene: .
J gene: TRBJ2-5
V gene: TRBV7-9
CDR3 protein: CASSLALFGRGPRGETQYF
CDR3 DNA: TGTGCCAGCAGCTTAGCGCTATTTGGGAGAGGGCCGAGGGGAGAGACCCAGTACTTC

clone size: .
D gene: .
J gene: TRBJ1-2
V gene: TRBV28
CDR3 protein: CALGLGPGYTF
CDR3 DNA: TGTGCCCTAGGGTTAGGCCCCGGCTACACCTTC

clone size: few
D gene: .
J gene: TRBJ1-2
V gene: TRBV10-3
CDR3 protein: CAVGSGTLRGYTF
CDR3 DNA: TGTGCCGTAGGGAGCGGGACATTAAGAGGCTACACCTTC

clone size: .
D gene: .
J gene: TRBJ1-4
V gene: TRBV30
CDR3 protein: CAWSARRNEKLFF
CDR3 DNA: TGTGCCTGGAGTGCCCGGAGGAATGAAAAACTGTTTTTT

clone size: once
D gene: .
J gene: TRBJ1-3
V gene: TRBV5-4
CDR3 protein: CASSSRTTGNTIYF
CDR3 DNA: TGTGCCAGCAGCTCTAGGACAACTGGAAACACCATATATTTT

clone size: .
D gene: TRBD2
J gene: TRBJ2-1
V gene: TRBV5-4
CDR3 protein: CASSSARREGDEQFF
CDR3 DNA: TGTGCCAGCAGCTCGGCCCGACGGGAGGGCGATGAGCAGTTCTTC

clone size: .
D gene: .
J gene: TRBJ1-1
V gene: TRBV7-3
CDR3 protein: CASSLYRTNTEAFF
CDR3 DNA: TGTGCCAGCAGCTTATACAGGACGAACACTGAAGCTTTCTTT

clone size: .
D gene: .
J gene: TRBJ2-1
V gene: TRBV9
CDR3 protein: CASSAQGPLYNEQFF
CDR3 DNA: TGTGCCAGCAGCGCCCAAGGCCCCCTCTACAATGAGCAGTTCTTC

clone size: .
D gene: TRBD2
J gene: TRBJ2-2
V gene: TRBV5-1
CDR3 protein: CASSLISGNGGELFF
CDR3 DNA: TGCGCCAGCAGCTTAATTAGCGGGAACGGCGGGGAGCTGTTTTTT

clone size: .
D gene: .
J gene: TRBJ2-5
V gene: TRBV5-1
CDR3 protein: CASSLARGTPSTETQYF
CDR3 DNA: TGCGCCAGCAGCTTGGCCAGGGGGACTCCAAGTACGGAGACCCAGTACTTC

clone size: .
D gene: .
J gene: TRBJ2-5
V gene: TRBV5-4
CDR3 protein: CASSSGVTGVYETQYF
CDR3 DNA: TGTGCCAGCAGCTCGGGGGTCACAGGGGTATACGAGACCCAGTACTTC

clone size: .
D gene: .
J gene: TRBJ2-1
V gene: TRBV18
CDR3 protein: CASSPLGSTNEQFF
CDR3 DNA: TGTGCCAGCTCACCGCTCGGGAGCACAAATGAGCAGTTCTTC

clone size: .
D gene: .
J gene: TRBJ1-3
V gene: TRBV5-1
CDR3 protein: CASTPDTVSGNTIYF
CDR3 DNA: TGCGCCAGCACCCCCGACACCGTCTCTGGAAACACCATATATTTT

clone size: .
D gene: TRBD1
J gene: TRBJ2-5
V gene: TRBV7-3
CDR3 protein: CASSLTGDSLETQYF
CDR3 DNA: TGTGCCAGCAGCTTAACGGGGGACAGCCTAGAGACCCAGTACTTC

clone size: .
D gene: .
J gene: TRBJ1-2
V gene: TRBV29-1
CDR3 protein: CSVGSGVAGGYTF
CDR3 DNA: TGCAGCGTCGGCTCCGGGGTGGCTGGTGGCTACACCTTC

clone size: .
D gene: .
J gene: TRBJ2-1
V gene: TRBV28
CDR3 protein: CASSLSFSYNEQFF
CDR3 DNA: TGTGCCAGCAGTTTGTCCTTCTCATACAATGAGCAGTTCTTC

clone size: .
D gene: TRBD2
J gene: TRBJ2-1
V gene: TRBV10-3
CDR3 protein: CAIRASGSYNEQFF
CDR3 DNA: TGTGCCATCAGGGCTAGCGGCTCCTACAATGAGCAGTTCTTC

clone size: .
D gene: TRBD1
J gene: TRBJ1-2
V gene: TRBV5-1
CDR3 protein: CASSPGQGEGYTF
CDR3 DNA: TGCGCCAGCAGCCCGGGACAGGGGGAAGGCTACACCTTC

clone size: .
D gene: .
J gene: TRBJ2-2
V gene: TRBV14
CDR3 protein: CASSQGLTGELFF
CDR3 DNA: TGTGCCAGCAGCCAAGGGTTAACCGGGGAGCTGTTTTTT

clone size: .
D gene: TRBD2
J gene: TRBJ2-2
V gene: TRBV5-1
CDR3 protein: CASSLGRASGKNTGELFF
CDR3 DNA: TGCGCCAGCAGCTTGGGAAGGGCTAGCGGGAAAAACACCGGGGAGCTGTTTTTT

clone size: .
D gene: .
J gene: TRBJ2-7
V gene: TRBV4-2
CDR3 protein: CASSQKGSYEQYF
CDR3 DNA: TGTGCCAGCAGCCAAAAGGGGTCCTACGAGCAGTACTTC

clone size: .
D gene: .
J gene: TRBJ1-4
V gene: TRBV7-9
CDR3 protein: CASRLEGVGEKLFF
CDR3 DNA: TGTGCCAGCAGACTAGAGGGGGTTGGTGAAAAACTGTTTTTT

clone size: .
D gene: TRBD2
J gene: TRBJ2-1
V gene: TRBV30
CDR3 protein: CAWRPPGEGLNEQFF
CDR3 DNA: TGTGCCTGGAGACCCCCGGGGGAGGGCCTGAATGAGCAGTTCTTC

clone size: .
D gene: .
J gene: TRBJ2-3
V gene: TRBV7-3
CDR3 protein: CASSSVGGAGRTDTQYF
CDR3 DNA: TGTGCCAGCAGCTCCGTTGGTGGGGCGGGTCGCACAGATACGCAGTATTTT

clone size: .
D gene: TRBD1
J gene: TRBJ1-2
V gene: TRBV5-1
CDR3 protein: CASSSIPGQGANYGYTF
CDR3 DNA: TGCGCCAGCAGCTCAATACCGGGACAGGGTGCTAACTATGGCTACACCTTC

clone size: .
D gene: TRBD1
J gene: TRBJ2-2
V gene: TRBV7-9
CDR3 protein: CASRQTGAGGELFF
CDR3 DNA: TGTGCCAGCAGACAGACAGGGGCGGGCGGGGAGCTGTTTTTT

clone size: .
D gene: .
J gene: TRBJ1-2
V gene: TRBV25-1
CDR3 protein: CASSAGDYGYTF
CDR3 DNA: TGTGCCAGCAGTGCAGGCGACTATGGCTACACCTTC

clone size: .
D gene: .
J gene: TRBJ1-1
V gene: TRBV28
CDR3 protein: CASRISGGLNTEAFF
CDR3 DNA: TGTGCCAGCAGGATTAGTGGGGGACTGAACACTGAAGCTTTCTTT

clone size: .
D gene: .
J gene: TRBJ2-2
V gene: TRBV25-1
CDR3 protein: CASRTYRDTGELFF
CDR3 DNA: TGTGCCAGCAGAACCTACAGGGACACCGGGGAGCTGTTTTTT

clone size: .
D gene: .
J gene: TRBJ2-7
V gene: TRBV28
CDR3 protein: CASSLPQTRTGEQYF
CDR3 DNA: TGTGCCAGCAGTTTACCCCAGACTAGGACGGGGGAGCAGTACTTC

clone size: .
D gene: .
J gene: TRBJ1-2
V gene: TRBV6-6
CDR3 protein: CASSFHKGGYTF
CDR3 DNA: TGTGCCAGCAGTTTCCATAAGGGCGGCTACACCTTC

clone size: few
D gene: .
J gene: TRBJ2-7
V gene: TRBV7-2
CDR3 protein: CASSLTQGGEQYF
CDR3 DNA: TGTGCCAGCAGCTTAACACAGGGAGGCGAGCAGTACTTC

clone size: .
D gene: .
J gene: TRBJ1-3
V gene: TRBV7-2
CDR3 protein: CASRPPVLSGNTIYF
CDR3 DNA: TGTGCCAGCAGGCCCCCCGTGCTCTCAGGAAACACCATATATTTT

clone size: few
D gene: .
J gene: TRBJ2-5
V gene: TRBV5-1
CDR3 protein: CASSLEEETQYF
CDR3 DNA: TGCGCCAGCAGCTTGGAGGAAGAGACCCAGTACTTC

clone size: .
D gene: .
J gene: TRBJ1-1
V gene: TRBV10-3
CDR3 protein: CAISASGRGHTEAFF
CDR3 DNA: TGTGCCATCAGTGCGAGTGGCAGGGGACACACTGAAGCTTTCTTT

clone size: .
D gene: .
J gene: TRBJ1-2
V gene: TRBV6-1
CDR3 protein: CASSVRGRVNYGYTF
CDR3 DNA: TGTGCCAGCAGTGTTCGGGGGAGGGTTAACTATGGCTACACCTTC

clone size: .
D gene: .
J gene: TRBJ2-2
V gene: TRBV19
CDR3 protein: CASSIAWSGELFF
CDR3 DNA: TGTGCCAGTAGTATAGCTTGGTCCGGGGAGCTGTTTTTT